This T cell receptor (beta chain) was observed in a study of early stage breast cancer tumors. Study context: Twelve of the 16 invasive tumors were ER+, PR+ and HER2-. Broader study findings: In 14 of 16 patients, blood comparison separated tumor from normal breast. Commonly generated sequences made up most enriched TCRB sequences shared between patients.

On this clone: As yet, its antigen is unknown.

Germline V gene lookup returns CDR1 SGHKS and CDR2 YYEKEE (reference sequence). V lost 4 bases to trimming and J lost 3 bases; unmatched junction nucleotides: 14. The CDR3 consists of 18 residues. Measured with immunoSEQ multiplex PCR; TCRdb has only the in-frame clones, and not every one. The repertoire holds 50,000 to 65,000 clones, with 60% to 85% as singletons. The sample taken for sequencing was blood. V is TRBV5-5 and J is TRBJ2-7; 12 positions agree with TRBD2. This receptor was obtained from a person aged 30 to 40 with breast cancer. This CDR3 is CASSALPRASGRGYEQYF. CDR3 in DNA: TGTGCCAGCAGCGCTTTACCACGAGCTAGCGGGAGGGGCTACGAGCAGTACTTC. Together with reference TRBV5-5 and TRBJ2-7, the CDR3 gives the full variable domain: DAGVTQSPTHLIKTRGQQVTLRCSPISGHKSVSWYQQVLGQGPQFIFQYYEKEERGRGNFPDRFSARQFPNYSSELNVNALLLGDSALYLCASSALPRASGRGYEQYFGPGTRLTVT.